This TCR beta chain came from a study of blood T cell repertoires in COVID-19. V dropped 3 bases and J dropped 7 bases, with 12 bases sitting between them. The CDR3 consists of 14 residues. Germline-derived CDR1 and CDR2 are ENHRY and SYGVKD. The repertoire was sequenced with immunoSEQ multiplex PCR; TCRdb's copy has only in-frame clones and lacks some. Among 200,000 to 250,000 clones listed, roughly nine tenths were seen once. The V and J genes are TRBV10-3 and TRBJ2-2, with a weak D call TRBD2 (6 bases). The sample taken for sequencing was PBMCs or T cells enriched from blood (not recorded which). The TCR was taken from a woman aged 30 to 39 with acute COVID-19. Written as DNA, the CDR3 is TGTGCCATCAGTGACCTAGGAGGGGTCGGGGAGCTGTTTTTT. Amino acid sequence: CAISDLGGVGELFF.